This T cell receptor (beta chain) is from a study of cytomegalovirus exposure and HLA in healthy donors. The study's findings and limits: Accurate prediction of HLA-A and HLA-B alleles (for most subjects) was reportedly achieved from TCR beta sequences. Highly shared variants forming one cluster were likely a sequencing artifact. High specificity and sensitivity for cytomegalovirus status were reported for the classifier.

As regards this clone: The target antigen is unknown.

At sampling all donors were nominally healthy, likely with unrecorded immune exposures. J lost 4 bases, V lost 8 bases, and 7 bases had no gene match. Germline CDR1 is ENHRY and CDR2 is SYGVKD. CDR3 length: 14 amino acids. The PCR employed 60 Vbeta primers together with 13 Jbeta primers. The method was immunoSEQ multiplex PCR; TCRdb's version includes in-frame clones alone and lacks a portion of them. Here the sample spans about 160,000 clones, approximately 71% being singletons. The sequence was collected from a male donor in good health and CMV-seronegative. The sample consisted of PBMCs. The rearrangement uses TRBV10-3 and TRBJ2-1; TRBD2 aligns across 8 bases. Here the CDR3 DNA reads TGTGCCATCTCCTACGGGAGGGAGTACAATGAGCAGTTCTTC. The encoded protein is CAISYGREYNEQFF.